This T cell receptor beta chain is from a study of cytomegalovirus exposure and HLA in healthy donors (dated by TCRdb to about 2017). At the level of the whole study: According to an earlier analysis of several hundred of the donors, about 170 million T cells yielded 90 million to 140 million unique TCR beta sequences and about 300 Gb of sequence data. An earlier analysis of approximately 640 of the donors applied high-throughput TCR beta sequencing to assess whether each TCR beta V gene segment acted as functional or pseudogenic. The genetic ancestry cluster associated with self-reported Caucasian donors included roughly 84% of the approximately 410 genotyped donors. The study combined high-throughput TCR immunosequencing, statistical association of individual TCRs with disease status, and machine learning to predict cytomegalovirus infection status. A later genetic analysis took genome-wide SNP genotypes for about three fifths of the roughly 670 donors and used that subset as a discovery cohort. A handful of DR-DQ haplotypes were handled as single units for association and clustering because linkage in the cohort was strong. In addition to the first cohort of 666 subjects, a separate validation cohort of some 120 different subjects was used. All discovery cohort repertoires had been generated on a single sequencing platform. Using immunosequencing, the study profiled T cell repertoires from around 670 subjects and related those repertoires to cytomegalovirus serostatus. Across 300 to 500 genotyped donors of the cohort, an average of approximately 240,000 unique TCR beta nucleotide sequences per donor were sequenced, and roughly a sixth of those sequences were non-productive. Typing coverage differed by locus: A, B, C, DRB1 and DQB1 were typed in about 620-630 donors, DQA1 in 500 to 550, DPA1 in nearly 610, and DPB1 in 450 to 480. An early release covering more than 500 HLA-typed donors comprised 250 to 350 gigabases of sequencing data and approximately 80 million unique TCR sequences. Rather than using new phenotypic data, the later analysis identified candidate immune exposures from TCR beta sequences and from how often those sequences occurred across donors. Class I and class II HLA loci were covered by the typing at four-digit resolution. The study was designed to test whether signatures of past pathogen exposure could be identified by cataloging public T cell receptors. Donor age, sex, ethnicity and CMV serostatus were compiled together with the repertoire data. A later analysis re-examined previously published TCR beta repertoires from about 700 donors and added high-resolution HLA genotyping to investigate patterns of TCR occurrence. Study-wide conclusions, independent of this receptor: Linkage disequilibrium might explain the correlated functional status among segregating V segments, but an unknown experimental factor could not be ruled out. In this cohort, only TCR beta chains were sequenced, and detectable features were limited by the absence of alpha or paired-chain data. It was suggested by the authors that the approach could potentially be generalized to other disease states and immunological phenotypes. In a later analysis, 16,951 TCR beta sequences were associated with specific HLA alleles at a false discovery rate of 0.05. A further reported finding was that TCR beta sequences accurately predicted the HLA-A and HLA-B alleles for most subjects in the first cohort. According to a later analysis, TCR association rates differed among HLA loci, with DRB1 alleles showing the most associated TCRs and HLA-C alleles showing the fewest. Because the 87-base-pair reads could not distinguish some IMGT-functional V segments, including TRBV6-2 and TRBV6-3, those segments were excluded. Roughly uniform sequencing depth across donors was assumed in presence/absence analyses, although this assumption may not hold. In a later analysis, HLA-associated TCR beta chains showed more clonal expansion and lower generation probabilities than non-associated chains that were equally common. In a later genetic analysis, fewer N-insertions in productive TCRs were reported among donors in an Asian-associated ancestry cluster than the approximately 670-donor mean. An association between a missense DCLRE1C variant and V-gene and J-gene trimming of TCR beta chains was found in a later genetic analysis and replicated in an independent cohort. The only immune exposure information available for the cohort was CMV serostatus. While some public TCRs were present in many individuals, most TCR sequences turned up only very rarely across donors. According to a later analysis, parvovirus B19, influenza, CMV and Epstein-Barr virus appeared linked to several top co-occurrence clusters. Because some donors lacked HLA typing at each locus, the association tests relied only on the typed subset. Over 15 rarely observed V segments, including chromosome 9 orphons, were excluded from the earlier analysis of approximately 500 of the donors because counts were too low. A few of the identified cytomegalovirus-associated TCR beta chains were confirmed in vitro to be specific for cytomegalovirus antigens. The study listed 150 to 200 TCR beta chains as associated with cytomegalovirus. In both the original and validation cohorts, the classifier was reported to diagnose cytomegalovirus status with high specificity and sensitivity. Broadly in line with IMGT annotations, most TCR beta V segments showed up in productive rearrangements about 87% or about 30% of the time in an earlier analysis of about 500 of the donors. According to a later analysis, most CMV-associated TCR beta chains appeared to be HLA-restricted, and the HLA associations seemed to be driven largely by CMV exposure. A group of highly shared sequence variants was considered likely to be a technical artifact of the sequencing pipeline. Strong co-occurrence of HLA alleles, especially DR and DQ, made assigning TCR associations to individual alleles difficult.

From the cysteine up to the phenylalanine, the CDR3 has a length of 18 residues. This entry keeps only the CDR3 DNA: 54 bases, framed from base 1. At the junction V is shortened by 6 bases and J by 0 bases; bases outside the gene matches: 11. Per the germline V gene (reference sequence), SEHNR is the CDR1 and FQNEAQ is the CDR2. Details on this clone: Its target antigen remains unknown. No quality values exist for individual bases; no much larger clone is one base distant.

Libraries were constructed by the immunoSEQ multiplex PCR assay. For the multiplex PCR, a mixture combining 60 forward primers for TCR Vbeta segments and 13 reverse primers for TCR Jbeta segments was used. Amplification of the CDR3 region of rearranged TCR beta genes was performed with a multiplex PCR assay on genomic DNA. The amplified TCR beta libraries were sequenced on the Illumina HiSeq System as 87-base-pair reads. Per the authors' processing: In a later analysis, tens of millions of unique TCR beta chains were counted across the approximately 640 repertoires, and around 10 million of these chains were shared by at least two donors. A nearest-neighbor algorithm error-corrected the raw reads and collapsed the reads into unique sequences, merging closely related sequences to remove PCR and sequencing errors. V, D and J gene segments were assigned by aligning CDR3 sequences to IMGT reference sequences. Each retained sequence needed at least a six-nucleotide match to both a V gene segment and a J gene segment. A rearrangement counted as productive if the CDR3 had no stop codons and remained in frame with V and J, and every other rearrangement counted as non-productive. CDR3 was defined by IMGT convention, running from the second conserved V-encoded cysteine to the conserved J-encoded phenylalanine. In an earlier analysis of 550 to 650 of the donors, sequences lacking an unambiguous match to a single V gene segment were excluded. In an earlier analysis of around 600 of the donors, V segments were called functional above 56.7% productive rearrangements and were called segregating when the between-donor standard deviation exceeded 5%. A statistical classification framework was built for diagnosing cytomegalovirus status from the catalog of TCR beta chain sequences. V and J gene assignment, in a later analysis, came from comparing TCR nucleotide sequences with IMGT/GENE-DB human TR gene sequences. The TCRdist pipeline was used in a later analysis to assign CDR3 sequences and most-parsimonious VDJ recombination scenarios. A later analysis defined each TCR beta chain by its CDR3 amino acid sequence plus V-gene family, and excluded reads lacking a unique V-gene family. A later analysis removed several hundred highly shared, low-generation-probability nucleotide sequences to deal with suspected cross-contamination and a sequencing artifact. A later analysis calculated a clonal expansion index for each public chain from normalized within-repertoire ranks of inferred template counts. In a later analysis, generation probabilities were computed using a VDJ recombination model fitted to out-of-frame rearrangements, and the results were checked against IGoR. In a later analysis, TCR-TCR, TCR-HLA and TCR-CMV co-occurrence was scored with hypergeometric tests, and a repertoire-size bias correction was applied to TCR pairs. False discovery rates were estimated in a later analysis by permuting HLA or CMV assignments 20 times. In a later analysis, co-occurring TCRs were grouped using DBSCAN, with TCRdist sequence similarity added in when clustering inside HLA-allele-positive subsets. Repertoires with fewer than 30,000 or more than 120,000 public chains were left out of co-occurrence clustering, as were about five repertoires with anomalous nucleotide sharing. The table was pulled from immuneACCESS by TCRdb, which kept in-frame rearrangements only. Such tables lose some clones; where checked, under half of the loss comes from unresolved V genes, and the rest has no known cause. From that table come the V and J calls and clone size; the DNA was used to work out D and trimming. For this sample the table gives about 130,000 clones, of which about 83% were detected only once. In total, the top ten clones hold about 1.2% of the sample.

The cohort consisted of approximately 670 healthy bone marrow donors. At the time of sampling, every cohort member was nominally healthy, though immune exposures that went unrecorded were likely present. The donor was CMV seronegative and belonged to the group of several hundred seronegative cohort members. A peripheral blood sample was collected from each donor, and TCR beta sequencing was performed on peripheral blood mononuclear cells. The Qiagen DNeasy Blood Extraction Kit was used to extract genomic DNA from the blood cell samples. The material sequenced was PBMCs. The receptor's source is a girl aged 2-15 years in good health and CMV-seronegative. Here the chain combines TRBV7-9 and TRBJ2-7, with 13 bases aligning to TRBD2. The CDR3 sequence is CASRGEVGLAGNSYEQYF. The nucleotides are TGTGCCAGCAGAGGCGAAGTGGGACTAGCGGGGAACTCCTACGAGCAGTACTTC.